The clone carrying this TCR beta chain was seen once. Its specificity is not known. CDR3 size: 18 residues. V lost 0 bases to trimming and J lost 7 bases; unmatched junction nucleotides: 11. Germline-derived CDR1 and CDR2 are ENHRY and SYGVKD. These data belong to a study of radiotherapy plus CTLA-4 blockade in lung cancer. Measured with immunoSEQ multiplex PCR; TCRdb has only the in-frame clones, and not every one. The table includes 100,000 to 150,000 clones, 75% to 80% detected once. Those patients who had chemo-refractory metastatic non-small-cell lung cancer were given focal radiation along with CTLA-4 blockade through ipilimumab. Regarding the study as a whole: Tumor-derived TCR clones expanded in blood after radiotherapy plus ipilimumab. In blood, early T cell clone dynamics reportedly predicted response best, together with interferon-beta.

The rearrangement uses TRBV10-3 and TRBJ2-2, with 10 bases lining up with TRBD2. This specimen consisted of peripheral blood, obtained from a patient treated with radiotherapy plus ipilimumab. This TCR was sampled from a human donor with non-small cell lung cancer who had a partial response to radiotherapy plus ipilimumab. In DNA form, the CDR3 reads TGTGCCATCAGTGAGTCGAGTCTAGCGGGAGCGGTCGTCGGGGAGCTGTTTTTT. This translates into CAISESSLAGAVVGELFF.